A selection of T cell receptor beta chains follows, all from one sample in a study of T-cell reconstitution after alpha-beta-depleted transplantation in children. MiXCR was run by TCRdb on the PCR reads, yielding one entry per CDR3 protein. This table holds around 500,000 distinct CDR3 sequences, 9.5% to 15% found once. The input for sequencing was PBMCs from the stem cell graft donor, taken from the stem cell graft. These receptor sequences come from a human donor who donated a stem cell graft to a child with combined immunodeficiency. The CDR3 runs from the conserved cysteine through the conserved F or W. The D gene is left open where the match is weak. Size tells how often a clone was seen (once, few, many) or the class of an expanded clone, and some rows leave it out.

TGCGCCAGCAGCCAAGGCGCGGGGGGGCCCTTGAACTACGAGCAGTACTTC	CASSQGAGGPLNYEQYF	.	TRBJ2-7	TRBD2	TRBV4-3
TGCGCCAGCAGCTCGGACGATTTGGGCTATGGCTACACCTTC	CASSSDDLGYGYTF	.	TRBJ1-2	.	TRBV5-1
TGTGCCAGCAGCTTAGGTGGGAATTCACCCCTCCACTTT	CASSLGGNSPLHF	.	TRBJ1-6	.	TRBV11-2
TGTGCCAGCAGTTTAGCGGGGGGGGGTTATGAGCAGTTCTTC	CASSLAGGGYEQFF	many	TRBJ2-1	TRBD2	TRBV12-3/TRBV12-4
TGTGCCAGCTCACTCGACACCAGGGGGGACTCAGATACGCAGTATTTT	CASSLDTRGDSDTQYF	.	TRBJ2-3	.	TRBV18
TGCGCCAGCAGCTTGGACGGGGGCCGCACAGATACGCAGTATTTT	CASSLDGGRTDTQYF	few	TRBJ2-3	.	TRBV5-1
TGTGCCAGCAGTGAAGGATCGAGACCGAGTAATGAGCAGTTCTTC	CASSEGSRPSNEQFF	.	TRBJ2-1	.	TRBV6-1
TGCGCCAGCAGCCAAGAAAACCTGGCTGGCTCCTACAATGAGCAGTTCTTC	CASSQENLAGSYNEQFF	few	TRBJ2-1	.	TRBV4-3
TGTGCCAGCAGTTTTAGCGGATTCACAGATACGCAGTATTTT	CASSFSGFTDTQYF	.	TRBJ2-3	.	TRBV12-3/TRBV12-4
TGTGCCAGCAGTTACCGGCCGACGGGAAGCTCCTACAATGAGCAGTTCTTC	CASSYRPTGSSYNEQFF	.	TRBJ2-1	.	TRBV6-2/TRBV6-3
TGTGCCAGCAGTTACTCACGAGGCAGACCGAACACCGGGGAGCTGTTTTTT	CASSYSRGRPNTGELFF	.	TRBJ2-2	.	TRBV6-5
TGTGCCAGCGAAACGGGATCCCAGTACTTC	CASETGSQYF	few	TRBJ2-5	.	TRBV7-2
TGTGCCAGCAGCGTGTCGAACAGACAAGAGACCCAGTACTTC	CASSVSNRQETQYF	few	TRBJ2-5	.	TRBV6-1
TGTGCCAGCAGCGGACTAATGGGACCAATGGGGAAACTGTTTTTT	CASSGLMGPMGKLFF	.	TRBJ1-4	.	TRBV25-1
TGTGCCAGCAGATCCGACAGGGAGGGCCACGGGTACGAGCAGTACTTC	CASRSDREGHGYEQYF	few	TRBJ2-7	.	TRBV6-1
TGTGCCAGCAGTTTTGGCCAGGCCCTCGAGCAGTACTTC	CASSFGQALEQYF	many	TRBJ2-7	.	TRBV28
TGTGCCAGCAGCTTAGGATCATATCCCGCCTCCTACAATGAGCAGTTCTTC	CASSLGSYPASYNEQFF	.	TRBJ2-1	.	TRBV7-2
TGTGCCAGCAGCTCCCTCCCTAGCGGGGGCCCTCAGGGTACGCAGTATTTT	CASSSLPSGGPQGTQYF	few	TRBJ2-3	TRBD2	TRBV7-2
TGTGCCAGCAGCTGGGGGACTAGCGGGGTCTACAATGAGCAGTTCTTC	CASSWGTSGVYNEQFF	many	TRBJ2-1	TRBD2	TRBV5-6
TGTGCCAGCAGTTTCCCGGAGCGAGAGCAGTTCTTC	CASSFPEREQFF	many	TRBJ2-1	.	TRBV12-3/TRBV12-4
TGTGCCAGCAGCTACCGGACTAGCGAGGAGACCCAGTACTTC	CASSYRTSEETQYF	many	TRBJ2-5	TRBD2	TRBV7-2
TGTGCCAGCAGCGTAGGCGAGGGGGGGCGAAGTATCGATACGCAGTATTTT	CASSVGEGGRSIDTQYF	many	TRBJ2-3	.	TRBV9
TGTGCCAGCAGCCAGCTAGCGGGTCCACATACGCAGTATTTT	CASSQLAGPHTQYF	.	TRBJ2-3	TRBD2	TRBV3-1